This T cell receptor (beta chain) derives from a study of T-cell reconstitution after alpha-beta-depleted transplantation in children. Points from the study as a whole: For some patients, TCRbeta diversity was high at day 60 because of recipient T cells and thymic progenitors that survived. Once a year had passed after transplant, T-cell counts and diversity came mostly from newly produced T cells.

This clonotype was recorded many times. Its cognate antigen is unknown. Unique molecular identifiers tagged the TCRbeta library. TCRdb recomputed calls from the PCR reads with MiXCR, one row per CDR3 protein. Here the sample spans 780,000 or so distinct CDR3 sequences, roughly 15% being singletons. The sequences come from PBMCs, mostly from graft donor cells, collected 360 days after TCRalphabeta/CD19-depleted stem cell transplant. This sequence was found in a male patient younger than 18 who had a stem cell transplant for acute lymphoblastic leukemia, so the T cells may come from the graft donor.

CDR3 residues: CSAGQGQGTHEQYF. The DNA for the CDR3 is TGCAGTGCTGGTCAAGGACAGGGTACCCACGAGCAGTACTTC. The rearrangement links TRBV20-1 to TRBJ2-7; 8 positions match TRBD1. Germline CDR1 reads DFQATT; CDR2 reads SNEGSKA (reference sequence). The CDR3 runs to 14 residues. J gave up 5 bases and V 5 bases, and 11 bases lay outside the gene matches.